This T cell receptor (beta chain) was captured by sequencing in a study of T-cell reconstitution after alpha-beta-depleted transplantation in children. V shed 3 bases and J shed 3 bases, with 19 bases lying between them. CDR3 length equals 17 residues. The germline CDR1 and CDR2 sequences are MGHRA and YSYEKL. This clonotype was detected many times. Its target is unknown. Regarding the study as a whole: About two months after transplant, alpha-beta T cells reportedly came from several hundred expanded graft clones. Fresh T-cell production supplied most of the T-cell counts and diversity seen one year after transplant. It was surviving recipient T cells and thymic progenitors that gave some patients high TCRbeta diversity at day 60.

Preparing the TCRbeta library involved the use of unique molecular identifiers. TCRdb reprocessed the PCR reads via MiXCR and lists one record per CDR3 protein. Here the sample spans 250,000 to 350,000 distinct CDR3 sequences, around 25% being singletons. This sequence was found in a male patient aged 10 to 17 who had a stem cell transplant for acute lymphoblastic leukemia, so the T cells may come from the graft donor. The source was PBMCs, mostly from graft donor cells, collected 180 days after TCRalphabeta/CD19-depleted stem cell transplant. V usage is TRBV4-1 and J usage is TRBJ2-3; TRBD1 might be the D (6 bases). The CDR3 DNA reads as TGCGCCAGCAGCCAGGCCTCCGCAGGGGAGAGGACAGATACGCAGTATTTT. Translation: CASSQASAGERTDTQYF.